The sequence of this TCR beta chain was determined in a study of response to subunit inactivated influenza vaccine. This clonotype showed up just a few times. V lost 5 bases and J lost 2; bases outside the gene matches: 10. The germline CDR1 and CDR2 sequences are MDHEN and SYDVKM. The CDR3 length is 17 residues. TCRdb independently ran MiXCR on the RT-PCR reads; one entry per CDR3 protein. This table has around 790,000 distinct CDR3 sequences, about 20% appearing once. The clonotype comes from a man aged 45-65 years who received an inactivated influenza vaccine. The sample was PBMCs from blood, taken 4 to 6 days after vaccination. This chain connects TRBV28 to TRBJ1-5; TRBD1 agrees at 9 bases. For the CDR3, the DNA is TGTGCCAGCAGTCCTAGAGACAGGGGGTGGGGCAATCAGCCCCAGCATTTT. This translates into CASSPRDRGWGNQPQHF.